Below, 27 T cell receptor beta chains from the same sample are listed, as sequenced in a study of regulatory T cells in long-lasting Graves disease. Time point of the sample: newly diagnosed GD, antithyroid drugs for less than 3 months. From RNA extracted from PBMCs, the TCR library was made. Building the TCR beta libraries relied on iRepertoire HTBI primers, and CDR3 regions underwent Arm-PCR. MiXCR was run by TCRdb on the multiplex PCR reads, yielding one entry per CDR3 protein. The profile shows around 420,000 distinct CDR3 sequences, 14% to 15% of them singletons. These data were also filed under a second study, of T cells in Graves' hyperthyroidism and ophthalmopathy.

Source: peripheral blood mononuclear cells (PBMCs), taken at new diagnosis, from a patient treated with antithyroid drugs. Every receptor here comes from a woman in her thirties or forties with Graves disease.

This clonotype was seen many times. This sequence joins TRBV27 and TRBJ1-2, with D hard to call. Trimming cost V 1 base and J 0 bases, with 9 bases left between them. The CDR3 is made up of 15 amino acids. Per germline, CDR1 MNHEY and CDR2 SMNVEV (reference sequence). This CDR3 is CASSLFFGANYGYTF. The DNA of the CDR3 is TGTGCCAGCAGTTTATTTTTCGGAGCTAACTATGGCTACACCTTC.

This clonotype was detected ten times or more. The CDR3 DNA follows: TGTGCCAGCAGCCAGCCGGGTGAGGTGGAGACCCAGTACTTC. Its protein is CASSQPGEVETQYF. The genes are TRBV7-3 and TRBJ2-5; the D is unclear. The CDR3 totals 14 residues. The germline gives CDR1 SGHTA, CDR2 FQGTGA. Trimming removed 5 bases at V and 5 bases at J, with 15 bases between.

This clonotype was found a few times. The chain couples TRBV7-9 to TRBJ2-1; TRBD2 matches at 8 bases. From germline, CDR1 is SEHNR and CDR2 FQNEAQ (reference sequence). This CDR3 is built from 15 residues. The V gene end was trimmed by 4 bases and the J gene end by 6 bases; junction bases not matched to a gene: 8. CDR3 in amino acids: CASSSRVAGPNEQFF. The CDR3 DNA reads as TGTGCCAGCAGCTCAAGAGTAGCGGGACCCAATGAGCAGTTCTTC.

This clonotype was counted many times. The chain joins TRBV12-3 or TRBV12-4 to TRBJ2-5; no reliable D call. V shed 6 bases and J shed 0 bases, with 11 bases lying between them. CDR3 length: 14 residues. The CDR3 loop reads CASSLTTYQETQYF. CDR3 nucleotides: TGTGCCAGCAGCCTAACAACGTACCAAGAGACCCAGTACTTC.

This clonotype has a count of ten or more. The chain combines TRBV11-2 with TRBJ2-2; possible D gene TRBD2, 6 bases. Germline V gene lookup returns CDR1 SGHAT and CDR2 FQNNGV. This CDR3 contains 17 residues. V lost 0 bases, J lost 0 bases, and 11 bases lay in between. The CDR3 sequence: CASSLDSGVSNTGELFF. The DNA for the CDR3 is TGTGCCAGCAGCTTAGATTCGGGGGTCTCGAACACCGGGGAGCTGTTTTTT.

On this clonotype: Only one base separates this from a far larger clonotype, so it likely reflects a read error. The chain couples TRBV2 to TRBJ2-3; no clear D gene. The tail of the sequence fits TRBJ2-7 better, so the J call may be wrong. Germline-derived CDR1 and CDR2 are SNHLY and FYNNEI. The CDR3 sequence is 14 residues long. The CDR3 nucleotides read TGTGCCGGCAGTGAAGCGCTTCCAGTCTACGAGCAGTACTTC. It translates to CAGSEALPVYEQYF.

This clonotype showed up many times. V and J are TRBV28 and TRBJ1-3, with D possibly matching TRBD1 (5 bases). The V gene lost 3 bases and the J gene lost 0 bases, with 12 bases spanning the gap. Germline-derived CDR1 and CDR2 are MDHEN and SYDVKM. This CDR3 is 16 amino acids long. CDR3 bases: TGTGCCAGCAGTTTCGGGGACGCCGACTCTGGAAACACCATATATTTT. Translated, it gives CASSFGDADSGNTIYF. Using reference TRBV28 and TRBJ1-3 for the parts outside the CDR3, the full variable domain is DVKVTQSSRYLVKRTGEKVFLECVQDMDHENMFWYRQDPGLGLRLIYFSYDVKMKEKGDIPEGYSVSREKKERFSLILESASTNQTSMYLCASSFGDADSGNTIYFGEGSWLTVV.

This clonotype came up many times. The chain couples TRBV10-3 to TRBJ2-5; maybe TRBD1 (6 bases). The germline V and J ends were trimmed by 10 bases and 4 bases, with 16 bases remaining between them. CDR1 and CDR2 from the germline V gene are ENHRY and SYGVKD. CDR3 size: 13 residues. The CDR3 here is CATLDSPVETQYF. The CDR3 DNA reads as TGTGCCACCTTGGACAGTCCGGTAGAGACCCAGTACTTC.

The chain is built from TRBV7-8 and TRBJ2-1, with 10 bases matching TRBD2. J gave up 3 bases and V 6 bases, and 5 bases lay outside the gene matches. The CDR3 extends over 15 amino acids. From germline, CDR1 is SGHVS and CDR2 FQNEAQ. The CDR3 protein is CASRRTSGLYNEQFF. Written as DNA, the CDR3 is TGTGCCAGCAGACGGACTAGCGGCCTCTACAATGAGCAGTTCTTC.

This clonotype has ten or more counts. This sequence joins TRBV2 and TRBJ2-1, with 9 bases lining up with TRBD2. V trimming: 5 bases; J trimming: 7 bases; junction bases outside the gene matches: 6. Germline V gene lookup returns CDR1 SNHLY and CDR2 FYNNEI. The CDR3 is 14 residues long. The CDR3 sequence is CASSFAGGINEQFF. The CDR3 nucleotides are TGTGCCAGCAGTTTCGCGGGAGGGATAAATGAGCAGTTCTTC.

This clonotype occurred many times. V usage is TRBV28 and J usage is TRBJ2-4; 12 bases are shared with TRBD2. CDR3 length equals 18 residues. The ends lost 5 bases at V and 0 bases at J; junction bases unmatched: 8. Per the germline V gene, CDR1 is MDHEN and CDR2 is SYDVKM. The CDR3 spells CASSRLAGVNLAKNIQYF. For the CDR3, the DNA is TGTGCCAGCAGTAGACTAGCGGGAGTGAACTTAGCCAAAAACATTCAGTACTTC.

A few counts support this clonotype. This chain joins TRBV28 and TRBJ2-7; 7 bases agree with TRBD1. After removal of 3 bases from V and 4 bases from J, the junction contained 6 bases not matched to a gene. Per germline, CDR1 MDHEN and CDR2 SYDVKM. The CDR3 is 14 residues long. CDR3 residues: CASSFGQALYEQYF. In DNA form, the CDR3 reads TGTGCCAGCAGTTTCGGACAGGCATTGTACGAGCAGTACTTC. The variable domain in full, completed from reference TRBV28 and TRBJ2-7, reads DVKVTQSSRYLVKRTGEKVFLECVQDMDHENMFWYRQDPGLGLRLIYFSYDVKMKEKGDIPEGYSVSREKKERFSLILESASTNQTSMYLCASSFGQALYEQYFGPGTRLTVT.

This clonotype was seen repeatedly, ten times or more. This chain connects TRBV29-1 to TRBJ2-6; D is possibly TRBD1 (6 bases). Germline CDR1 reads SQVTM; CDR2 reads ANQGSEA. The CDR3 extends over 14 amino acids. V was shortened by 5 bases and J by 1 base, with 9 bases between the two germline ends. The CDR3 region is CSVPTGSGANVLTF. DNA of the CDR3: TGCAGCGTTCCCACAGGGTCTGGGGCCAACGTCCTGACTTTC.

This clonotype was counted at least ten times. The rearrangement joins TRBV19 to TRBJ2-3; 7 bases line up with TRBD2. Germline lookup yields CDR1 LNHDA and CDR2 SQIVND (reference sequence). The V gene end was trimmed by 5 bases and the J gene end by 8 bases; junction bases not matched to a gene: 10. This CDR3 has 14 amino acids. The DNA for the CDR3 is TGTGCCAGTAGTCCAACCGGGACTATATTTACGCAGTATTTT. Translated, it gives CASSPTGTIFTQYF.

This clonotype has only a few counts. This may be a read error, as it is one base from a much larger clone. The J gene is TRBJ2-1, the V gene TRBV24-1, with 8 positions matching TRBD1. Germline V lookup: CDR1 KGHDR, CDR2 SFDVKD. Trimming removed 9 bases from V and 0 bases from J; junction bases left unmatched: 0. There are 13 residues in the CDR3. The CDR3 reads CATGQGSYNEQFF. The DNA of the CDR3 is TGTGCCACCGGACAGGGCTCCTACAATGAGCAGTTCTTC.

This clonotype occurred once. The rearrangement links TRBV9 to TRBJ2-1; 11 positions agree with TRBD2. From germline, CDR1 is SGDLS and CDR2 YYNGEE. CDR3 length: 16 residues. The junction had 6 bases not matched to a gene; V was cut back by 0 bases and J by 7 bases. The CDR3 loop reads CASSVALAGGSNEQFF. The CDR3 DNA sequence: TGTGCCAGCAGCGTAGCCCTAGCGGGAGGCTCTAATGAGCAGTTCTTC.

This clonotype was seen only a few times. V gene TRBV11-3 combines with J gene TRBJ2-2; TRBD1 matches 10 bases. With V trimmed by 5 bases and J by 0 bases, 3 bases remained unmatched. Germline CDR1 SGHNT, CDR2 YENEEA. The CDR3 consists of 16 residues. CDR3 loop: CASSRQGATNTGELFF. In DNA, the CDR3 is TGTGCCAGCAGCCGACAGGGGGCCACGAACACCGGGGAGCTGTTTTTT.

This chain connects TRBV7-9 to TRBJ2-7, with 8 bases matching TRBD1. CDR1 SEHNR and CDR2 FQNEAQ come from the germline V gene (reference sequence). Trimming at V came to 5 bases and at J to 4 bases, leaving 22 bases not matched to a gene. This CDR3 spans 19 amino acids. The CDR3: CASSHSGQEDREGAYEQYF. CDR3 DNA: TGTGCCAGCAGCCATTCGGGACAGGAAGATCGCGAAGGCGCATACGAGCAGTACTTC. Full variable domain (rest looked up from reference TRBV7-9 and TRBJ2-7): DTGVSQNPRHKITKRGQNVTFRCDPISEHNRLYWYRQTLGQGPEFLTYFQNEAQLEKSRLLSDRFSAERPKGSFSTLEIQRTEQGDSAMYLCASSHSGQEDREGAYEQYFGPGTRLTVT.

This clonotype was observed many times. The CDR3 reads CASSSGLAGAWEQFF. The CDR3 DNA sequence: TGTGCCAGCAGCTCCGGGCTAGCGGGAGCCTGGGAGCAGTTCTTC. The chain uses TRBV7-9 and TRBJ2-1, with 10 bases aligning to TRBD2. The J segment lost 10 bases and the V segment lost 4 bases, leaving 10 bases of the junction unmatched. The CDR3 is 15 residues long. Germline V lookup: CDR1 SEHNR, CDR2 FQNEAQ (reference sequence).

This clonotype was found a few times. The rearrangement uses TRBV5-1 and TRBJ2-5; no reliable D call. The CDR3 contains 13 residues. V shed 4 bases and J shed 5 bases, with 12 bases lying between them. Germline V lookup: CDR1 SGHRS, CDR2 YFSETQ. CDR3 sequence reads: CASSRGMGETQYF. CDR3 nucleotide sequence: TGCGCCAGCAGCAGAGGAATGGGGGAGACCCAGTACTTC.

In this sample, this clonotype turned up once. This probably arose from a read error, given a far larger clone one base away. V is TRBV2 and J is TRBJ2-1; TRBD1 matches 7 bases. Matching the DNA end better, TRBJ2-5 makes the J call doubtful. The CDR3 runs 13 residues. Germline CDR1 and CDR2: SNHLY and FYNNEI. CDR3 bases: TGTGCCAGCGGCTCACAGGGGCGGGAGACCCAGTACTTC. This sequence encodes CASGSQGRETQYF.

The sample holds many counts of this clonotype. This chain connects TRBV7-2 to TRBJ2-3; D might be TRBD2 (5 bases). The ends were cut back, 1 base at V and 6 bases at J, with 8 bases in the middle. The germline CDR1 and CDR2 sequences are SGHTA and FQGNSA. The CDR3 has 13 residues. The CDR3 nucleotides are TGTGCCAGCAGCTTAGGACTAATCGATACGCAGTATTTT. This sequence encodes CASSLGLIDTQYF.

The table lists this clonotype with a few counts. This chain connects TRBV7-9 to TRBJ2-2, with 7 bases matching TRBD1. With 4 bases clipped from V and 4 bases from J, the junction kept 12 bases outside the gene matches. The CDR3 totals 17 residues. The germline V gene encodes CDR1 SEHNR and CDR2 FQNEAQ (reference sequence). CDR3 bases: TGTGCCAGCAGCTCCCTAGGGGGCAGGGGCTTCACCGGGGAGCTGTTTTTT. Translation gives CASSSLGGRGFTGELFF. The complete variable domain, with remaining parts taken from reference TRBV7-9 and TRBJ2-2, reads DTGVSQNPRHKITKRGQNVTFRCDPISEHNRLYWYRQTLGQGPEFLTYFQNEAQLEKSRLLSDRFSAERPKGSFSTLEIQRTEQGDSAMYLCASSSLGGRGFTGELFFGEGSRLTVL.

This clonotype has ten or more counts. The chain joins TRBV28 to TRBJ2-7; 8 bases agree with TRBD2. Germline V gene data show CDR1 as MDHEN and CDR2 as SYDVKM. This CDR3 is built from 14 residues. J gave up 5 bases and V 5 bases, and 8 bases lay outside the gene matches. CDR3 sequence: CASSLTGTSNEQYF. The CDR3 DNA is TGTGCCAGCAGTCTCACCGGGACTAGTAACGAGCAGTACTTC.

The sample holds a few counts of this clonotype. The J gene is TRBJ1-6, the V gene TRBV5-1, with D possibly matching TRBD1 (5 bases). The CDR3 is made up of 15 amino acids. Trimming shortened V by 0 bases and J by 7 bases, and 11 bases separated the two germline ends. The germline CDR1 and CDR2 sequences are SGHRS and YFSETQ. The CDR3 reads CASSLAARVNSPLHF. For the CDR3, the DNA is TGCGCCAGCAGCTTGGCAGCCAGGGTGAATTCACCCCTCCACTTT.

The rearrangement links TRBV7-9 to TRBJ2-5; TRBD2 matches at 12 bases. CDR3 length: 18 amino acids. Germline V gives CDR1 SEHNR, CDR2 FQNEAQ (reference sequence). V trimming: 5 bases; J trimming: 1 base; junction bases outside the gene matches: 11. CDR3 sequence reads: CASSPRAATSGSQETQYF. The CDR3, as DNA: TGTGCCAGCAGCCCACGGGCGGCGACTAGCGGGAGCCAAGAGACCCAGTACTTC.

On this clonotype: A read error may be the cause here, since a much bigger clone is one base away. The rearrangement links TRBV7-2 to TRBJ2-1; no definite D call. The CDR3 loop spans 14 amino acids. Germline V gene data show CDR1 as SGHTA and CDR2 as FQGNSA. CDR3 sequence reads: CANSLGLPYNEQFF. In DNA form, the CDR3 reads TGTGCCAACAGCTTAGGGCTGCCGTACAATGAGCAGTTCTTC.